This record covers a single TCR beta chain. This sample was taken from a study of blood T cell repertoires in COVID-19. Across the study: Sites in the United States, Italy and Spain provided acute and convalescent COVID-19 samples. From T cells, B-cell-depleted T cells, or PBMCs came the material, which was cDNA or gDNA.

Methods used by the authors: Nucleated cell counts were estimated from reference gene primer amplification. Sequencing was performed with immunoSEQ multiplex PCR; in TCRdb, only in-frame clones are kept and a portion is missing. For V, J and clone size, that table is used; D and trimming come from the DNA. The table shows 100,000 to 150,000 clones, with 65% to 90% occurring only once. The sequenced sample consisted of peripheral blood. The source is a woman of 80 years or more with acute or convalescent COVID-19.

CDR3 coding DNA: TGTGCCAGCAGAAGGCTGGGGCTTGGGGCCAACGTCCTGACTTTC. Its protein product is CASRRLGLGANVLTF. V usage is TRBV6-6 and J usage is TRBJ2-6, with D perhaps TRBD1 (5 bases). The CDR3 sequence is 15 residues long. CDR1 MNHNY and CDR2 SVGAGI come from the germline V gene (reference sequence). Trimming took 6 bases from V and 3 from J, leaving 12 bases between them.